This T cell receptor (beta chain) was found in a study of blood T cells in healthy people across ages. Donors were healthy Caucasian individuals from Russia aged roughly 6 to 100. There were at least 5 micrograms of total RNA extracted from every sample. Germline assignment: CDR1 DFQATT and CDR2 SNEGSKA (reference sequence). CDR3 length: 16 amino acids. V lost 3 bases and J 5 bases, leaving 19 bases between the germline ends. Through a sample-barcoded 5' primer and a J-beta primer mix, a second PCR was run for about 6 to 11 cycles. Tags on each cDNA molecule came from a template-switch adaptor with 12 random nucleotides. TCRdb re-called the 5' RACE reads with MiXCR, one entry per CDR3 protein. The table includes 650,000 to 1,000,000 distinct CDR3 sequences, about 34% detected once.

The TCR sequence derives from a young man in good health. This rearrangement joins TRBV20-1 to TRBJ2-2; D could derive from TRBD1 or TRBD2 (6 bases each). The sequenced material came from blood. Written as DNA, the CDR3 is TGCAGTGCTAGGAGGGACGGAGGGGGTCGGACCGGGGAGCTGTTTTTT. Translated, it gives CSARRDGGGRTGELFF.